This T cell receptor (beta chain) was identified during a study of IL-17A CD8 T cells in psoriatic arthritis synovium. Describing the broader study: The study was designed to define the phenotype, molecular profile and function of synovial IL-17A+CD8+ T cells in the pathogenesis of psoriatic arthritis.

To note about this clone: It has no known antigen specificity. The input lacks base qualities; no much larger clone sits a single base away.

After DNA extraction (Qiagen), TCRbeta V-D-J rearrangements underwent bias-controlled amplification and then high-throughput sequencing (immunoSEQ; Adaptive Biotech). The original pipeline was this. The immunoSEQ Analyzer platform was used to analyze productive sequences at the sequence level. Clonality was calculated as 1 minus Pielou's evenness, with values from 0 (highly polyclonal) to 1 (monoclonal). How much repertoires overlapped between subsets was quantified with the Morisita index, which goes from 0 (no similarity) to 1 (complete similarity). Not all clones reach the TCRdb copy of this immuneACCESS table, which keeps in-frame sequences only. Checked studies attribute under half of the gap to unresolved V genes and leave the rest unexplained. Clone size and the V and J calls come from that table; the DNA yielded D and trimming. The sample has 1,500 to 2,500 clones on record, roughly three quarters of them singletons. The top ten hold 12% of the sample.

Study-wide conclusions, independent of this receptor: Although most synovial CD8+ subsets stayed polyclonal, some individual clones made up over 4% of the repertoire. TCR sequencing covered only a few patients, which the authors acknowledged as a limited sample size. Morisita overlap indices above 0.8 were seen in a couple of patients because many Tc17 clones were shared with the synovial Tc1 population. Cells came from synovial fluid rather than synovial tissue, since no psoriatic arthritis synovial tissue samples were available. TCRbeta sequencing showed synovial Tc17 cells were polyclonal in psoriatic arthritis (median clonality about 0.08).

The CDR3 starts with the cysteine, ends with the phenylalanine, and has 15 residues. Only CDR3 DNA remains: 45 bases, in frame from the first base. CDR1 is given as SGHTA and CDR2 as FQGTGA, both from the germline V gene. Clipping removes 2 bases from V and 8 bases from J, with 8 as the unmatched junction base count. CD3+ T cells were isolated magnetically, stimulated for 1.5 hours with PMA and ionomycin, and then labeled using IL-17A and IFNgamma cytokine secretion assays. Synovial fluid effusions were drawn by aspiration from the actively inflamed joints of psoriatic arthritis patients. Memory CD8+ T cells in synovial fluid were sorted patient by patient into Tc17 (IL-17A+) cells, bulk memory cells and Tc1 (IL-17A-IFNgamma+) cells in order to compare their TCR repertoires. The psoriatic arthritis patients fulfilled the Classification of Psoriatic Arthritis Study Group (CASPAR) criteria. After counterstaining with viability dye plus anti-CD3, CD8, CD14 and CD4 antibodies, the cytokine-secreting cells were sorted on a BD FACSAria. A few patients with psoriatic arthritis provided sorted synovial fluid CD8+ T cell subsets that underwent TCRbeta sequencing. Synovial fluid mononuclear cells were isolated using Lymphoprep and were cryopreserved in liquid nitrogen prior to use. Cryopreservation medium contained approximately 50% fetal calf serum and roughly 10% dimethyl sulfoxide.

The sample taken for sequencing was IL-17A+ (IFN-gamma+/-) memory CD8+ T cells from synovial fluid. In light of the paper, this sample's cell subset or site label describes: IL-17A+IFNgamma+/- memory CD8+ (Tc17) cells. Recombination connected TRBV7-3 to TRBJ2-1; the central 8 bases match TRBD2. The origin of this receptor is a human donor with psoriatic arthritis. CDR3 protein: CASSLSLAGYDEQFF. The nucleotide sequence is given as TGTGCCAGCAGCTTATCGTTAGCGGGATATGATGAGCAGTTCTTC.